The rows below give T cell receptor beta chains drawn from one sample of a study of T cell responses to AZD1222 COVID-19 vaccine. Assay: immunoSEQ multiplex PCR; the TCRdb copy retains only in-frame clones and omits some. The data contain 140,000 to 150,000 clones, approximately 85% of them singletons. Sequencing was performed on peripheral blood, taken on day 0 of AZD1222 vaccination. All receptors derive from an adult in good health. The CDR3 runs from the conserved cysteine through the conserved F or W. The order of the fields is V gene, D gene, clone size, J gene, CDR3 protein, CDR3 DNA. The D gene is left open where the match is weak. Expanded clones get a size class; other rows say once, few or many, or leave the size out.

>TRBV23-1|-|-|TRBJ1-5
CASSQSNQGKGMIGNQPQHF
TGCGCCAGCAGTCAATCCAATCAGGGTAAGGGTATGATAGGCAATCAGCCCCAGCATTTT
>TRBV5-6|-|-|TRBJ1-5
CASSFTGRNQPQHF
TGTGCCAGCAGCTTTACAGGGCGCAATCAGCCCCAGCATTTT
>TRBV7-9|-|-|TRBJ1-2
CASTGWQGFTF
TGTGCCAGCACGGGGTGGCAGGGGTTTACCTTC
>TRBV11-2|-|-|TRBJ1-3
CASSLVRGVSGNTIYF
TGTGCCAGCAGCTTAGTCCGAGGAGTGTCTGGAAACACCATATATTTT
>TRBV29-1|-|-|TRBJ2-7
CSVVPGSSYEQYF
TGCAGCGTTGTACCAGGCAGCTCCTACGAGCAGTACTTC
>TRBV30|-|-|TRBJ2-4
CAWTDADIQYF
TGTGCCTGGACCGACGCGGACATTCAGTACTTC
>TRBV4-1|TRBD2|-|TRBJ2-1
CARKLADGYNEQFF
TGCGCCAGGAAACTAGCGGATGGATACAATGAGCAGTTCTTC
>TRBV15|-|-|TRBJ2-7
CATSSRDIYEQYF
TGTGCCACCAGCTCTCGGGATATCTACGAGCAGTACTTC
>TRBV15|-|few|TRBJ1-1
CATSSGQNTEAFF
TGTGCCACCAGCAGCGGACAGAACACTGAAGCTTTCTTT
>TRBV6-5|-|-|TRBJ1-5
CASSYSWGQPQHF
TGTGCCAGCAGTTACTCGTGGGGTCAGCCCCAGCATTTT
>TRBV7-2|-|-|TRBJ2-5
CASSFRPGQGETQYF
TGTGCCAGCAGCTTTCGACCGGGACAAGGAGAGACCCAGTACTTC
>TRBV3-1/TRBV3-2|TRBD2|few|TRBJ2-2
CASSHSVSGRDRNTGELFF
TGTGCCAGCAGCCATTCGGTAAGCGGGAGAGACAGGAACACCGGGGAGCTGTTTTTT
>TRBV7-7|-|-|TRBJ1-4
CASSLTRGEKLFF
TGTGCCAGCAGCTTGACCAGGGGTGAAAAACTGTTTTTT
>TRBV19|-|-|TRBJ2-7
CASRPGPDFYEQYF
TGTGCCAGTAGGCCGGGCCCCGACTTCTACGAGCAGTACTTC
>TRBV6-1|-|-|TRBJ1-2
CASSETPTGGSANYGYTF
TGTGCCAGCAGTGAAACCCCGACGGGAGGATCAGCTAACTATGGCTACACCTTC
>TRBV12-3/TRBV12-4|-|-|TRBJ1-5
CASSSPPGAQHF
TGTGCCAGCAGTTCTCCCCCGGGAGCCCAGCATTTT
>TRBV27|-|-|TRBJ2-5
CASRSQVTQYF
TGTGCCAGCAGATCCCAAGTAACCCAGTACTTC
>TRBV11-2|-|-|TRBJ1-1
CASSLAGGQRHTEAFF
TGTGCCAGCAGCTTAGCGGGGGGCCAGAGGCACACTGAAGCTTTCTTT
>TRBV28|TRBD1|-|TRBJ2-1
CASSLRVRDRENNEQFF
TGTGCCAGCAGTCTCAGGGTGCGGGACAGGGAAAACAATGAGCAGTTCTTC
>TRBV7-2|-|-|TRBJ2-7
CASSLPTAPQYF
TGTGCCAGCAGCTTACCCACGGCCCCGCAGTACTTC
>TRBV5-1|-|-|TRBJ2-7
CARDSVYEQYF
TGCGCCAGGGACAGCGTCTACGAGCAGTACTTC
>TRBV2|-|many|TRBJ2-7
CASPGTAAVQAYEQYF
TGTGCCAGCCCCGGGACGGCCGCGGTGCAAGCCTACGAGCAGTACTTC
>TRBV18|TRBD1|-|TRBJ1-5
CASSPTGFGNQPQHF
TGTGCCAGCTCACCGACAGGGTTTGGAAATCAGCCCCAGCATTTT
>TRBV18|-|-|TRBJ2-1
CASSPDRRYNEQFF
TGTGCCAGCTCACCAGACAGGAGGTACAATGAGCAGTTCTTC